The 20 T cell receptor beta chains below were found in one sample sequenced in a study of T cell responses to AZD1222 COVID-19 vaccine. The assay was immunoSEQ multiplex PCR, and TCRdb's table has in-frame clones only and misses some. The repertoire holds some 120,000 clones, 89% seen once, with 3.5% to 5% in the top ten. The sequenced sample was peripheral blood, obtained on day 0 of AZD1222 vaccination. These receptors were taken from an adult in good health.

The chain has TRBV29-1 and TRBJ2-3; no clear D. The length of the CDR3 is 14 residues. CDR1 is SQVTM, CDR2 ANQGSEA, per germline. Between the trimmed V and J ends, which lost 7 bases and 5 bases, there was a span of 19 bases. The CDR3 region is CSGVFNGLLDTQYF. The DNA of the CDR3 is TGCAGCGGGGTTTTCAACGGGCTATTAGATACGCAGTATTTT.

V and J are TRBV6-5 and TRBJ2-6; D unresolved. The CDR3 loop spans 15 amino acids. Deletions cut 2 bases from V and 0 bases from J, with 5 bases between. Germline V gene lookup returns CDR1 MNHEY and CDR2 SVGAGI. The CDR3 DNA reads TGTGCCAGCAGTTACGGAGACTCTGGGGCCAACGTCCTGACTTTC. Protein: CASSYGDSGANVLTF.

This chain uses TRBV19 with TRBJ2-7; D is tentatively TRBD1 or TRBD2 (5 bases each). Germline values: CDR1 LNHDA, CDR2 SQIVND (reference sequence). Deletions cut 7 bases from V and 7 bases from J, with 20 bases between. The CDR3 loop spans 14 amino acids. Written as DNA, the CDR3 is TGTGCCAGTACCACGGGGCAGGGTATCGAGGAGCAGTACTTC. Amino acids: CASTTGQGIEEQYF.

This sequence joins TRBV7-2 and TRBJ1-5; perhaps TRBD1 as D (5 bases). The germline CDR1 and CDR2 sequences are SGHTA and FQGNSA. The germline V and J ends were trimmed by 5 bases and 4 bases, with 9 bases remaining between them. CDR3 length: 13 amino acids. The CDR3 protein is CASSRQINQPQHF. The CDR3 DNA follows: TGTGCCAGCAGCCGACAGATTAATCAGCCCCAGCATTTT. The variable domain in full, completed from reference TRBV7-2 and TRBJ1-5, reads GAGVSQSPSNKVTEKGKDVELRCDPISGHTALYWYRQSLGQGLEFLIYFQGNSAPDKSGLPSDRFSAERTGGSVSTLTIQRTQQEDSAVYLCASSRQINQPQHFGDGTRLSIL.

This clone was counted between two and nine times. The V and J genes are TRBV7-9 and TRBJ1-6, with TRBD1 as a possible D gene (5 bases). Germline values: CDR1 SEHNR, CDR2 FQNEAQ (reference sequence). The length of the CDR3 is 16 residues. Trimming took 5 bases from V and 4 from J, leaving 15 bases between them. CDR3 protein: CASSTQSGGYNSPLHF. CDR3 DNA: TGTGCCAGCAGCACCCAAAGCGGGGGTTATAATTCACCCCTCCACTTT.

The V and J genes are TRBV3-1 (or the pseudogene TRBV3-2) and TRBJ2-7, with 7 bases identical to TRBD1. The germline V gene encodes CDR1 LGHDT and CDR2 YNNKEL (reference sequence). After removal of 3 bases from V and 2 bases from J, the junction contained 7 bases not matched to a gene. The length of the CDR3 is 15 residues. The CDR3 reads CASSHPGTDPYEQYF. In nucleotides, the CDR3 is TGTGCCAGCAGCCACCCCGGGACAGATCCCTACGAGCAGTACTTC.

This chain links TRBV3-1 (or the pseudogene TRBV3-2) with TRBJ1-1, with a possible D match to TRBD1 (5 bases). V dropped 5 bases and J dropped 0 bases, with 10 bases sitting between them. Germline CDR1 and CDR2: LGHDT and YNNKEL (reference sequence). The CDR3 is 14 residues long. The CDR3 sequence: CASSSRAVNTEAFF. In DNA, the CDR3 is TGTGCCAGCAGCTCCAGGGCCGTGAACACTGAAGCTTTCTTT.

This CDR3 reads CATSDRQGAQYF. The CDR3 DNA sequence: TGTGCCACCAGTGATAGACAGGGTGCGCAGTACTTC. This chain uses TRBV24-1 with TRBJ2-7; 7 bases match TRBD1. J lost 9 bases, V lost 3 bases, and 4 bases had no gene match. Germline V CDR1 and CDR2: KGHDR, SFDVKD. CDR3 length: 12 amino acids.

J is TRBJ2-1 and V is TRBV28, with D hard to call. The length of the CDR3 is 11 residues. V shed 2 bases and J shed 10 bases, with 6 bases lying between them. Germline CDR1 is MDHEN and CDR2 is SYDVKM. The CDR3: CASSLREEQFF. The CDR3 coding sequence is TGTGCCAGCAGTTTAAGGGAAGAGCAGTTCTTC.

The J gene is TRBJ2-7, the V gene TRBV15; 7 bases fit TRBD1. V lost 1 base to trimming and J lost 5 bases; unmatched junction nucleotides: 11. Germline V lookup: CDR1 LNHNV, CDR2 YYDKDF (reference sequence). The CDR3 runs to 16 residues. The CDR3 region is CATSRGGTALGDEQYF. CDR3 coding DNA: TGTGCCACCAGCAGAGGTGGGACAGCCCTAGGGGACGAGCAGTACTTC.

The chain couples TRBV10-3 to TRBJ2-7, with TRBD1 matching over 11 bases. V shed 8 bases and J 6 bases; nucleotides not matched to a gene: 3. There are 12 residues in the CDR3. CDR1 and CDR2 (germline): ENHRY, SYGVKD. CDR3 coding DNA: TGTGCCATCGGGGACAGGGGGGTCGAGCAGTACTTC. Its protein product is CAIGDRGVEQYF.

The chain carries TRBV6-5 and TRBJ1-2; tentatively, D is TRBD1 (6 bases). Trimming left V 7 bases short and J 4 bases short, with 13 bases between. CDR1 MNHEY and CDR2 SVGAGI come from the germline V gene. The CDR3 is 13 amino acids. The CDR3 region has the DNA TGTGCCAGCAAGCTACAGGGTAGCTATGGCTACACCTTC. It encodes CASKLQGSYGYTF.

The CDR3 spells CASSLGTEAFF. Here the CDR3 DNA reads TGTGCCAGTAGTTTGGGCACTGAAGCTTTCTTT. V usage is TRBV19 and J usage is TRBJ1-1; D unclear. V lost 5 bases and J 4 bases, leaving 5 bases between the germline ends. CDR3 size: 11 residues. Germline values: CDR1 LNHDA, CDR2 SQIVND (reference sequence). Complete variable domain (other parts from reference TRBV19 and TRBJ1-1): DGGITQSPKYLFRKEGQNVTLSCEQNLNHDAMYWYRQDPGQGLRLIYYSQIVNDFQKGDIAEGYSVSREKKESFPLTVTSAQKNPTAFYLCASSLGTEAFFGQGTRLTVV.

The chain uses TRBV19 and TRBJ1-2; no definite D call. V was pared by 4 bases and J by 1 base, with 10 bases between. CDR3 size: 14 residues. Germline CDR1 LNHDA, CDR2 SQIVND (reference sequence). CDR3 in amino acids: CASSNSGLNYGYTF. CDR3 in DNA: TGTGCCAGTAGTAATTCCGGACTTAACTATGGCTACACCTTC. The complete variable domain, with remaining parts taken from reference TRBV19 and TRBJ1-2, reads DGGITQSPKYLFRKEGQNVTLSCEQNLNHDAMYWYRQDPGQGLRLIYYSQIVNDFQKGDIAEGYSVSREKKESFPLTVTSAQKNPTAFYLCASSNSGLNYGYTFGSGTRLTVV.

The CDR3 DNA is TGTGCCAGCAGCGCCCTCGAGGTTGGAAACACCATATATTTT. Translating gives CASSALEVGNTIYF. The rearrangement uses TRBV9 and TRBJ1-3; D gene unclear. This CDR3 spans 14 amino acids. The germline V gene has CDR1 SGDLS and CDR2 YYNGEE. V dropped 3 bases and J dropped 3 bases, with 10 bases sitting between them.

The chain is built from TRBV19 and TRBJ1-3; D might be TRBD1 (6 bases). Deletions cut 6 bases from V and 5 bases from J, with 17 bases between. Germline CDR1 and CDR2: LNHDA and SQIVND (reference sequence). This CDR3 has 15 amino acids. This chain's CDR3 is CASSHPAGDRNTIYF. In nucleotides, the CDR3 is TGTGCCAGTAGCCACCCGGCCGGGGACAGAAACACCATATATTTT.

V gene TRBV28 combines with J gene TRBJ2-7, with TRBD1 identical over 7 bases. CDR3 length equals 16 residues. V dropped 5 bases and J dropped 3; count of bases not matched to a gene: 13. Germline lookup yields CDR1 MDHEN and CDR2 SYDVKM. The CDR3 DNA sequence: TGTGCCAGCAGTAGGGAAAGGGACAGCACCATCTACGAGCAGTACTTC. Encoded protein: CASSRERDSTIYEQYF.

A single count supports this clone. This sequence joins TRBV15 and TRBJ1-2; 8 bases match TRBD1. V trimming: 3 bases; J trimming: 5 bases; junction bases outside the gene matches: 11. This CDR3 has 16 amino acids. CDR1 and CDR2 (germline): LNHNV, YYDKDF (reference sequence). The CDR3: CATSRGGQEFLYGYTF. The CDR3 DNA reads as TGTGCCACCAGCAGGGGGGGACAGGAATTTTTATATGGCTACACCTTC.

This clone has more than one count but fewer than ten. The chain combines TRBV6-2 or TRBV6-3 with TRBJ1-5; the match to TRBD1 covers 7 bases. Losses at the gene ends were 4 bases for V and 7 bases for J; bases not matched to a gene: 10. The CDR3 totals 15 residues. Germline lookup yields CDR1 MNHEY and CDR2 SVGEGT. CDR3 sequence reads: CASSWGQIHHQPQHF. In nucleotides, the CDR3 is TGTGCCAGCAGTTGGGGACAGATCCACCACCAGCCCCAGCATTTT.

The chain recombines TRBV28 with TRBJ1-3, with a tentative D call TRBD1 (5 bases). Germline-derived CDR1 and CDR2 are MDHEN and SYDVKM. CDR3 length: 14 amino acids. Trimming cost V 6 bases and J 0 bases, with 9 bases left between them. CDR3 region: CASSQGLSGNTIYF. The CDR3, as DNA: TGTGCCAGCAGCCAGGGCCTCTCTGGAAACACCATATATTTT. The full variable domain, its missing parts supplied by reference TRBV28 and TRBJ1-3, is DVKVTQSSRYLVKRTGEKVFLECVQDMDHENMFWYRQDPGLGLRLIYFSYDVKMKEKGDIPEGYSVSREKKERFSLILESASTNQTSMYLCASSQGLSGNTIYFGEGSWLTVV.